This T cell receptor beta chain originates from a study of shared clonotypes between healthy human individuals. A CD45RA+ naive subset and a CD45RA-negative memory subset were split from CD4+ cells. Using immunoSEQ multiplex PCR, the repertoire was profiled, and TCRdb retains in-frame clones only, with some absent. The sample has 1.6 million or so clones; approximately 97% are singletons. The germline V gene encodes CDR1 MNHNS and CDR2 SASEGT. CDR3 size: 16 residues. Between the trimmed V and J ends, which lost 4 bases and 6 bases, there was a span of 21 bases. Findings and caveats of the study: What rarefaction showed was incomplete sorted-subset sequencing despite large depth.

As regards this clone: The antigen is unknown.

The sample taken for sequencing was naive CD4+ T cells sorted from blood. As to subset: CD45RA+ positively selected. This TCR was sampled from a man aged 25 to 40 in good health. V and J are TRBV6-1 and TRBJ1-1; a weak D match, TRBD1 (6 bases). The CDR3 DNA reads TGTGCCAGCAGTGCTAGTCTATTCGGGACACCGTCTGAAGCTTTCTTT. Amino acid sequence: CASSASLFGTPSEAFF.